This section outlines one T cell receptor beta chain sequence together with its context. Antigen unknown. These data belong to a study of T cell clones after liver transplantation. Notes on the study in general: Rather than being deleted, graft donor-reactive T cells may have moved into the graft.

With 4 bases clipped from V and 8 bases from J, the junction kept 6 bases outside the gene matches. Per the germline V gene, CDR1 is SGHDT and CDR2 is YYEEEE. This CDR3 region has 14 residues. Some clones are missing from TCRdb's copy, which holds only in-frame ones; the method was immunoSEQ multiplex PCR. The sample includes some 80,000 clones, around 84% of them seen just once. The receptor's source is a human patient who received a liver transplant. Part of the T cells may come from the graft donor. The sample was CD4+ T cells from blood, taken about 50 months after liver transplant. The J gene is TRBJ1-4, the V gene TRBV5-6, with TRBD1 matching 9 bases. The CDR3 nucleotides read TGTGCCAGCAGCAGGACAGGGGCCCAAGAAAAACTGTTTTTT. It codes for CASSRTGAQEKLFF.